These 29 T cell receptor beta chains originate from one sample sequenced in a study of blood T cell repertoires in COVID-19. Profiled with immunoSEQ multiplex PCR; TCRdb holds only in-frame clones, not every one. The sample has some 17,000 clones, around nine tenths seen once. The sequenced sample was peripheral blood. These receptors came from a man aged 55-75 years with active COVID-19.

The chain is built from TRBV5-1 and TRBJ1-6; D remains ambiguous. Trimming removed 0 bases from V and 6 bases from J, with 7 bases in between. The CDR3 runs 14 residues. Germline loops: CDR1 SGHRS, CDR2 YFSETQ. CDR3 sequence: CASSLDRSNSPLHF. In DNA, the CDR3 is TGCGCCAGCAGCTTGGACAGAAGTAATTCACCCCTCCACTTT.

The CDR3 DNA sequence: TGTGCCAGCAGCCAAGACCCACTAGCGGGAACTAGCACAGATACGCAGTATTTT. It is translated as CASSQDPLAGTSTDTQYF. The chain is built from TRBV3-1 (or the pseudogene TRBV3-2) and TRBJ2-3; 10 bases are a match to TRBD2. J gave up 0 bases and V 0 bases, and 6 bases lay outside the gene matches. CDR1 is LGHDT and CDR2 is YNNKEL in the germline V gene (reference sequence). The CDR3 loop spans 18 amino acids.

CDR3 residues: CASSERTTMSYNEQFF. CDR3 DNA: TGTGCCAGCAGTGAGCGGACTACAATGAGCTACAATGAGCAGTTCTTC. This chain connects TRBV6-1 to TRBJ2-1; tentative D call: TRBD2 (6 bases). Germline values: CDR1 MNHNS, CDR2 SASEGT. The CDR3 loop spans 16 amino acids. Trimming pared 3 bases from V and 3 bases from J, leaving 15 bases between.

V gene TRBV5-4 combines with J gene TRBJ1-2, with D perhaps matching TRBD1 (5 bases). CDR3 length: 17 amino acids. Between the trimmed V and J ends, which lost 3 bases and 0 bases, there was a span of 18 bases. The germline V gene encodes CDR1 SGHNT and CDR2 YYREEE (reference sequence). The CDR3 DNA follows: TGTGCCAGCAGCTGGGCCGGAGGCGGGGGATCTAACTATGGCTACACCTTC. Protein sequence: CASSWAGGGGSNYGYTF.

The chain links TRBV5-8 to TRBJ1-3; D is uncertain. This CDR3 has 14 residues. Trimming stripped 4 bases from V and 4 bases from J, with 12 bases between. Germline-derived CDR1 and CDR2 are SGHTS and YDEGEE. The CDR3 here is CASSTGRGGNTIYF. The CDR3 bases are TGTGCCAGCAGCACCGGACGGGGAGGAAACACCATATATTTT.

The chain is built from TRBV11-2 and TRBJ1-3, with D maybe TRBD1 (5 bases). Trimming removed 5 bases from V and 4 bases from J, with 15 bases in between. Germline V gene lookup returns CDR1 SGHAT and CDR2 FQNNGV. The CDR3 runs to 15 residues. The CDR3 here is CASSRSQGAGNTIYF. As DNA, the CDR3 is TGTGCCAGCAGCAGAAGTCAGGGCGCGGGAAACACCATATATTTT.

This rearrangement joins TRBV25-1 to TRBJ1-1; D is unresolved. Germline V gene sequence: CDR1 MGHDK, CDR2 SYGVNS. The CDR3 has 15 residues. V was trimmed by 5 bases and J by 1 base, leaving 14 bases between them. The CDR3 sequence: CASSSPWASNTEAFF. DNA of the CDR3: TGTGCCAGCAGTTCCCCTTGGGCATCGAACACTGAAGCTTTCTTT.

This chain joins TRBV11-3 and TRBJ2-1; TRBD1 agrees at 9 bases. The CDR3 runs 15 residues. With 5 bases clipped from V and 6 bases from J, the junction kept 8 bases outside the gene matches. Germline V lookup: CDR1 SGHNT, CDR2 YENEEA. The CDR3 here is CASSSTGGLGNEQFF. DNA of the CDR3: TGTGCCAGCAGCAGTACAGGGGGCTTAGGCAATGAGCAGTTCTTC.

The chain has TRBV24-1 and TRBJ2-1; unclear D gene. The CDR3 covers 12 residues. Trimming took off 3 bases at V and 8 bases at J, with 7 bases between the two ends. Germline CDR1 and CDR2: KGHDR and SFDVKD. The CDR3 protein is CATSDGRDEQFF. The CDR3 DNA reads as TGTGCCACCAGTGATGGCCGGGATGAGCAGTTCTTC.

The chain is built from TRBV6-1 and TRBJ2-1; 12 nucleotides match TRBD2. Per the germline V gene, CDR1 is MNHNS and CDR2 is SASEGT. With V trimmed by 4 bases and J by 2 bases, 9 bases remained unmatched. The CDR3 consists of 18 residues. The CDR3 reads CASSGWGLAGGPYNEQFF. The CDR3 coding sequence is TGTGCCAGCAGTGGTTGGGGTCTAGCGGGGGGGCCCTACAATGAGCAGTTCTTC.

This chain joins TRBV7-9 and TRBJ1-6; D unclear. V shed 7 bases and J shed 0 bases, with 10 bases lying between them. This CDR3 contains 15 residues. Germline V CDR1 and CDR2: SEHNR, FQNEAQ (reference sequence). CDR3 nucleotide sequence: TGTGCCAGCACCCCGGGGAGCTCCTATAATTCACCCCTCCACTTT. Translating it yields CASTPGSSYNSPLHF.

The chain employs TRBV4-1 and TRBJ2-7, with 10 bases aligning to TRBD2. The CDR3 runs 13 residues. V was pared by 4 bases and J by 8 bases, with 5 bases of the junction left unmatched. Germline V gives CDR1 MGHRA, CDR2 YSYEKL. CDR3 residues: CASSPGLAAKQYV. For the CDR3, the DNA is TGCGCCAGCAGCCCAGGACTAGCGGCCAAGCAGTACGTC.

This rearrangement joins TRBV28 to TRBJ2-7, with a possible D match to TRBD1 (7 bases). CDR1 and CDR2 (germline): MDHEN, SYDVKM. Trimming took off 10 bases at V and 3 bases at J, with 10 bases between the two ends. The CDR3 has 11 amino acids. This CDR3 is CATQGGYEQYV. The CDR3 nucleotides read TGTGCCACCCAGGGGGGCTACGAGCAGTACGTC.

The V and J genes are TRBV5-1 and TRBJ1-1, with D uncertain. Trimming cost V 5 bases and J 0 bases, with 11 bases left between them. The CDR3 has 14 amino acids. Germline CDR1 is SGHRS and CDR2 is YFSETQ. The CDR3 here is CASSMEDLNTEAFF. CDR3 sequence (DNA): TGCGCCAGCAGTATGGAGGACTTGAACACTGAAGCTTTCTTT.

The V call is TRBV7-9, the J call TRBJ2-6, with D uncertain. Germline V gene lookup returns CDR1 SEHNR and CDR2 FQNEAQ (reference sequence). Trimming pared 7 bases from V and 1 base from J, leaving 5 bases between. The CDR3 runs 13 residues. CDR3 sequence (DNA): TGTGCCAGCATTCTTTCTGGGGCCAACGTCCTGACTTTC. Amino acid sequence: CASILSGANVLTF.

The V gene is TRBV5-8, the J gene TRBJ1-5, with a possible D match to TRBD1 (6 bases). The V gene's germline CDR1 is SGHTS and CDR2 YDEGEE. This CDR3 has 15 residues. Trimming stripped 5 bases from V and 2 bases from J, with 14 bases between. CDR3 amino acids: CASRERQEGNQPQHF. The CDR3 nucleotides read TGTGCCAGCAGGGAGCGACAGGAGGGCAATCAGCCCCAGCATTTT.

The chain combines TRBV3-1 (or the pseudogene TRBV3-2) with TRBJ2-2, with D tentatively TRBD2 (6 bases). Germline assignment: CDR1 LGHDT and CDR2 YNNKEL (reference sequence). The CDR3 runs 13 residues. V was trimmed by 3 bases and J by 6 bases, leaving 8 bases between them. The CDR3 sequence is CASSHGGPGELFF. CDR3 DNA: TGTGCCAGCAGCCACGGGGGTCCCGGGGAGCTGTTTTTT.

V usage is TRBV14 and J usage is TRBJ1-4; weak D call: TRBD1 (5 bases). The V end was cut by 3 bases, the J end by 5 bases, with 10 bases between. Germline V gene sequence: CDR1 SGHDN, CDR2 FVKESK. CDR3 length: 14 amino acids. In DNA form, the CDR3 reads TGTGCCAGCAGCCAGACGGGGGTGAATGAAAAACTGTTTTTT. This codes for CASSQTGVNEKLFF.

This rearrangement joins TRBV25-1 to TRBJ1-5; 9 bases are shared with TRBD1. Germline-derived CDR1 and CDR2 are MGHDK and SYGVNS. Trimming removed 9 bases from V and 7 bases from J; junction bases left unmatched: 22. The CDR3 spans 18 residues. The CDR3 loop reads CARSWILGQGPHRQPQHF. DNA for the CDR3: TGTGCCAGGTCTTGGATCTTAGGACAGGGGCCCCATAGGCAGCCCCAGCATTTT.

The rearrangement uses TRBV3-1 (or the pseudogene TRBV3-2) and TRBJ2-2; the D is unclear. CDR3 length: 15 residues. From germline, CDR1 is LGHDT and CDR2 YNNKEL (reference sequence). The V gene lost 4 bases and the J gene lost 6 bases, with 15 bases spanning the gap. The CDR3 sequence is CASSPRISLAGELFF. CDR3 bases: TGTGCCAGCAGCCCCAGGATATCCCTGGCCGGGGAGCTGTTTTTT.

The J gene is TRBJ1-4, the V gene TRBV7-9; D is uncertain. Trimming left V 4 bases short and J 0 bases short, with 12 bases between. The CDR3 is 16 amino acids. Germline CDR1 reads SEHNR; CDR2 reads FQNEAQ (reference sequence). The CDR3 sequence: CASSSTTGTTNEKLFF. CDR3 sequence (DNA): TGTGCCAGCAGCTCAACAACGGGGACAACTAATGAAAAACTGTTTTTT.

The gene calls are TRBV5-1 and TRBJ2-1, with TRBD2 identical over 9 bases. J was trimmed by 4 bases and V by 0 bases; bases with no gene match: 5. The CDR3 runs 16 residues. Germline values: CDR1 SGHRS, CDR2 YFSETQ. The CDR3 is CASSLAPSGEYNEQFF. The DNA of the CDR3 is TGCGCCAGCAGCTTGGCCCCTAGCGGGGAGTACAATGAGCAGTTCTTC.

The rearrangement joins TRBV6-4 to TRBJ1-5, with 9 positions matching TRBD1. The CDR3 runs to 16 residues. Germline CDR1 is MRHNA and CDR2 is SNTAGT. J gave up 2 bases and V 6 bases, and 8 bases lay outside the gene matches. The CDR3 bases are TGTGCCAGCAGCCTCACAGGGGGCGCGGGCAATCAGCCCCAGCATTTT. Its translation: CASSLTGGAGNQPQHF.

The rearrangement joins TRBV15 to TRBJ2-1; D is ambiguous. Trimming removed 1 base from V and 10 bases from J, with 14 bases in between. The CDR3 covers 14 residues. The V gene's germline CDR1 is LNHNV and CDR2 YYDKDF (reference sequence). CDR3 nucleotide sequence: TGTGCCACCAGCAGAGGTAGTTTGGCCGGGGAGCAGTTCTTC. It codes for CATSRGSLAGEQFF.

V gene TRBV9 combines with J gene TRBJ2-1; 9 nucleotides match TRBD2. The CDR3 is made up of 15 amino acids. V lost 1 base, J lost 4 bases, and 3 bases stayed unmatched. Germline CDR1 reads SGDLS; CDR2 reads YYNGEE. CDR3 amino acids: CASSVSLAGYNEQFF. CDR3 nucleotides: TGTGCCAGCAGCGTAAGTCTAGCGGGGTACAATGAGCAGTTCTTC. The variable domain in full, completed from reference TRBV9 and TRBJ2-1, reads DSGVTQTPKHLITATGQRVTLRCSPRSGDLSVYWYQQSLDQGLQFLIQYYNGEERAKGNILERFSAQQFPDLHSELNLSSLELGDSALYFCASSVSLAGYNEQFFGPGTRLTVL.

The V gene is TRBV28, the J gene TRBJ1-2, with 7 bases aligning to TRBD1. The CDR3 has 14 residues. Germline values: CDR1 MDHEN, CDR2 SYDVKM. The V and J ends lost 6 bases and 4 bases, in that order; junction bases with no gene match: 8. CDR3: CASRVTGLGYGYTF. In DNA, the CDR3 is TGTGCCAGCAGGGTGACAGGGCTGGGCTATGGCTACACCTTC.

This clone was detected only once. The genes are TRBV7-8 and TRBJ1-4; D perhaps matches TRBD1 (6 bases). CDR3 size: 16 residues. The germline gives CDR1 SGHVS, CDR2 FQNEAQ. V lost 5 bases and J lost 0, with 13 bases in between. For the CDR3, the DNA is TGTGCCAGCAGCCCCCGGGACAACCCAACTAATGAAAAACTGTTTTTT. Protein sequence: CASSPRDNPTNEKLFF.

The CDR3 sequence is CASSQEGQANYGYTF. The CDR3 DNA follows: TGCGCCAGCAGCCAAGAGGGACAGGCTAACTATGGCTACACCTTC. The rearrangement links TRBV4-1 to TRBJ1-2; 8 bases agree with TRBD1. The CDR3 spans 15 residues. Trimming removed 0 bases from V and 0 bases from J; junction bases left unmatched: 0. Germline assignment: CDR1 MGHRA and CDR2 YSYEKL.

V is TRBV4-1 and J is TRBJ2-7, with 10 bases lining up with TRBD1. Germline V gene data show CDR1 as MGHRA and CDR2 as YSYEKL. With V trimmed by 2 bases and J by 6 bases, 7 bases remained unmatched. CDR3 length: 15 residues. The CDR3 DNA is TGCGCCAGCAGCCAACGGGACAGGGGCAGTAGCGAGCAGTACGTC. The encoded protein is CASSQRDRGSSEQYV.